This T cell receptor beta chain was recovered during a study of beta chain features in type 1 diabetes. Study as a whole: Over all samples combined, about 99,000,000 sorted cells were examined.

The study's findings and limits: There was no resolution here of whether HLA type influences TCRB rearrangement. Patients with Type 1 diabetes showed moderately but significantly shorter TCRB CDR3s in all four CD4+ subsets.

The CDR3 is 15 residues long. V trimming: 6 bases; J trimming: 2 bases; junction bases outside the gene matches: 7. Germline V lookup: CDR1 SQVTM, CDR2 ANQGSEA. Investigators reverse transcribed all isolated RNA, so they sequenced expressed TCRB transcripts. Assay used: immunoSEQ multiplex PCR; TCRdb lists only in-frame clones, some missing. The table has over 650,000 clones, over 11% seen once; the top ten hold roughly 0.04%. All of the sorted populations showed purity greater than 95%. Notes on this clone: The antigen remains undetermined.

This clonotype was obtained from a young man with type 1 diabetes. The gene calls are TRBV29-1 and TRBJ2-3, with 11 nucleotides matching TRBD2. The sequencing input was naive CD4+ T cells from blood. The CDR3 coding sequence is TGCAGCGTCTCCTTAGCGGGGGGGGCCACAGATACGCAGTATTTT. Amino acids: CSVSLAGGATDTQYF.